A selection of T cell receptor beta chains follows, all from one sample in a study of T-cell reconstitution after alpha-beta-depleted transplantation in children. Via MiXCR, TCRdb re-called the PCR reads, giving one row per CDR3 protein. The sample lists about 230,000 distinct CDR3 sequences, more than 10% seen once, with about 2.6% in the top ten. The sequencing used PBMCs from the stem cell graft donor, collected from the stem cell graft. The receptors originated from a human donor who donated a stem cell graft to a child with acute lymphoblastic leukemia. The CDR3 runs from the conserved cysteine through the conserved F or W. The D gene is left open where the match is weak. Clone size appears in some rows only: once, few, many, or a class for an expanded clone.

>TRBV30|TRBD1|many|TRBJ1-6
TGTGCCGGTACGGACAGGGAAGGTTCACCCCTCCACTTT
CAGTDREGSPLHF
>TRBV12-3/TRBV12-4|TRBD1|many|TRBJ2-7
TGTGCCAGCAGTGGGACAGGGATAACCTACGAGCAGTACTTC
CASSGTGITYEQYF
>TRBV7-2|TRBD1|many|TRBJ2-2
TGTGCCAGCAGCCCCGCTGGGACAGGGATCTTAGCCGGGGAGCTGTTTTTT
CASSPAGTGILAGELFF
>TRBV6-1|TRBD1|many|TRBJ2-2
TGTGCCAGCAGCCAGACAGGGGCCGGGGAGCTGTTTTTT
CASSQTGAGELFF
>TRBV7-2|.|many|TRBJ1-2
TGTGCCAGCAGTACAGATTACTATGGCTACACCTTC
CASSTDYYGYTF
>TRBV4-1|TRBD1|many|TRBJ2-5
TGCGCCAGCAGCCAGATCGGACAGGGAAGGCAAGAGACCCAGTACTTC
CASSQIGQGRQETQYF
>TRBV12-3/TRBV12-4|TRBD1|.|TRBJ1-1
TGTGCCAGCAGTCCGTACCGGGACAGGGGGCTGGACACTGAAGCTTTCTTT
CASSPYRDRGLDTEAFF
>TRBV6-2/TRBV6-3|.|many|TRBJ1-1
TGTGCCAGCAGTAGGGGAGAAGCTTTCTTT
CASSRGEAFF
>TRBV12-3/TRBV12-4|TRBD1|many|TRBJ1-4
TGTGCCAGCAGTCGGACAGGGAATAATGAAAAACTGTTTTTT
CASSRTGNNEKLFF
>TRBV4-3|TRBD1|.|TRBJ1-2
TGCGCCAGCAGCCTTACAGGGGCTCGCTATGGCTACACCTTC
CASSLTGARYGYTF
>TRBV28|.|.|TRBJ2-1
TGTGCCAGCAGCCGACTTCTGAGTTGGAACTCCTACAATGAGCAGTTCTTC
CASSRLLSWNSYNEQFF
>TRBV10-2|.|few|TRBJ1-6
TGCGCCAGCAGTGAGTCTCGGGGGAATTCACCCCTCCACTTT
CASSESRGNSPLHF
>TRBV5-1|.|many|TRBJ1-5
TGCGCCAGCAGCTTGGGGCCCGGCAATCAGCCCCAGCATTTT
CASSLGPGNQPQHF
>TRBV12-3/TRBV12-4|.|many|TRBJ2-1
TGTGCCAGCACCTCCGACAGGCGCTACAATGAGCAGTTCTTC
CASTSDRRYNEQFF